The T cell receptor (beta chain) under discussion was sequenced for a study of Graves' ophthalmopathy and Graves' hyperthyroidism (dated by TCRdb to about 2018). Study-level background: Hyperthyroidism was considered stable if no progression to ophthalmopathy occurred within 18 months of follow-up. After sampling, hyperthyroidism patients received methimazole starting at 30 mg daily, and ophthalmopathy patients received high-dose intravenous methylprednisolone. To tell Graves' ophthalmopathy apart from Graves' hyperthyroidism, and to predict which patients would progress to ophthalmopathy, the study relied on TCR beta repertoire signatures. To explore V-J signatures that distinguish ophthalmopathy from hyperthyroidism, a discovery set of 90 to 100 patients was enrolled, made up of 40 to 45 with ophthalmopathy and fewer than 60 with stable hyperthyroidism. In total, approximately 140 blood samples were TCR-sequenced: approximately 40 ophthalmopathy, some 75 hyperthyroidism and some 17 hyperthyroidism-to-ophthalmopathy patients. T-cell repertoires of thyroid tissue and blood were compared in over 5 hyperthyroidism patients. An independent validation cohort was composed of roughly 19 hyperthyroidism patients and 15 to 17 patients who later progressed from hyperthyroidism to ophthalmopathy. The full study reports these points: The 13-signature model separated ophthalmopathy from stable hyperthyroidism with approximately 90% sensitivity and 81.08% specificity in cross-validation, and 80%/75% in the test set. In validation, the model predicted ophthalmopathy progression with about 71% sensitivity and 72.22% specificity; 12 predicted patients were CT-confirmed with GO in a median of 6.5 months. Among expanded thyroid clonotypes with frequency above 0.001, most also showed up in blood, which suggests that blood repertoires may reflect the thyroid immune response. Sample size was not predetermined statistically, and investigators were not blinded to group allocation.

The CDR3 starts with the cysteine, ends with the phenylalanine, and has 16 residues. The entry retains the CDR3 DNA only, 48 bases that are in frame from base 1. The germline V gene gives CDR1 as KGHDR and CDR2 as SFDVKD. Trimming at the junction amounts to 3 bases on V and 0 bases on J, and the germline ends lie 12 bases apart. For repertoire sequencing, TCR beta CDR3 regions were amplified from RNA transcripts. The first round was an RT-PCR using HTBI primers with the Qiagen OneStep RT-PCR kit, and this first round was followed by a second-round multiplex PCR, then size selection and purification. Sequencing of the libraries was carried out on an Illumina HiSeq2000 in paired-end mode with 100 bp reads. The source study handled its data this way. Reads were processed with SOAPnuke, discarding reads with adapters, uncalled bases, mean Phred below 15, or no exact constant-primer or identifier match. High-quality paired reads were merged with COPE v1.2.5. Each unique nucleotide sequence was defined as a clonotype, and clonotypes were aligned to IMGT TRB V, D and J references with MiTCR v1.1. The analysis was limited to V-J combinations with a frequency above 0.0001, which together covered about 99% of repertoires. A TCR clonal expansion and chaos score per V-J combination was defined as the ratio of F50 clonal expansion to chaos observed in the TCRdist matrix. Features were reduced by Welch's t-statistics and random forest to around 14 V-J combinations, which fed a naive Bayes classifier. Thyroid-blood repertoire similarity was quantified with the Morisita-Horn index. TCRdb passed the public sequencing reads through fastp at Q25 and MiXCR, retaining productive beta sequences. One record per CDR3 amino acid sequence lists the most common genes and DNA. The V and J calls, along with clone size, are taken from TCRdb and not from the paper's own processing. This sample gives around 590,000 distinct CDR3 sequences in total; 35% to 45% of them show up just once. Of the sample, around 4% is held by the ten largest clones.

The hyperthyroidism patients were 18 to 65 years old and newly diagnosed, with a disease duration of less than 2 months. Anyone with other autoimmune diseases, uncontrolled infections, pregnancy or lactation was excluded from the study. Clinical symptoms, serum thyroxine, TRAb, thyroid ultrasound and orbital computed tomography formed the basis of the diagnosis. Total RNA was extracted using Trizol reagent, and RNA quality was checked on an Agilent 2100 Bioanalyzer. With regard to this clonotype: Its antigen is still unknown. No base qualities exist here, and no much larger clone lies one base off it.

Source material: peripheral blood or thyroid tissue (not recorded which). The sequence came from an adult man with Graves' hyperthyroidism. The sequence links TRBV24-1 to TRBJ2-3, with no D gene named confidently. In nucleotides, the sequence is TGTGCCACCAGTGATGCCGCGGAAACTAGCACAGATACGCAGTATTTT. It is translated as CATSDAAETSTDTQYF.